Presented here are 8 T cell receptor beta chains from one specimen sequenced in a study. MiXCR, applied by TCRdb to the RT-PCR reads, yields one record per CDR3 protein. The sample consists of approximately 720,000 distinct CDR3 sequences, 11% to 15% of them appearing once. The sequencing input was memory CD4+ T cells from blood. Receptor source: a female donor in good health, serving as a healthy control.

A remark on this clonotype: It may be a read error: a sequence one base away is much more abundant. This rearrangement joins TRBV29-1 to TRBJ2-2, with 7 bases matching TRBD1. The CDR3 extends over 12 amino acids. The germline gives CDR1 SQVTM, CDR2 ANQGSEA. The CDR3 coding sequence is TGCAGCGTGAGAGGGGACAGAGGGGCGCTGTTTTTT. It is translated as CSVRGDRGALFF.

V is TRBV5-6 and J is TRBJ2-7, with a tentative D call TRBD2 (6 bases). Gene TRBJ2-1 matches the end of the DNA better, so the J call may be wrong. Looked up from germline, CDR1 is SGHDT and CDR2 is YYEEEE. The CDR3 is 13 amino acids. The CDR3 nucleotides are TGTGCCAGCAGACAGAGACTAGGCTACGAGCAGTTCTTC. It yields the protein CASRQRLGYEQFF.

The chain carries TRBV20-1 and TRBJ1-1; no firm D call. The CDR3 consists of 13 residues. V lost 3 bases and J lost 2, with 10 bases in between. CDR1 DFQATT and CDR2 SNEGSKA come from the germline V gene (reference sequence). The CDR3 sequence is CSASHRGNTEAFF. DNA for the CDR3: TGCAGTGCTAGTCATCGGGGAAACACTGAAGCTTTCTTT.

This clonotype was picked up many times. The chain uses TRBV7-2 and TRBJ1-4, with D tentatively TRBD1 (6 bases). V was clipped by 7 bases and J by 3 bases, with 15 bases between them. There are 15 residues in the CDR3. CDR1 is SGHTA, CDR2 FQGNSA, per germline. CDR3 sequence (DNA): TGTGCCAGCACCTCCGGGGGGGCACCTAATGAAAAACTGTTTTTT. Encoded protein: CASTSGGAPNEKLFF.

The rearrangement uses TRBV6-1 and TRBJ1-1; tentatively, D is TRBD1 (5 bases). The V end lost 0 bases, the J end lost 11 bases, and 13 bases lay between the germline ends. Germline CDR1 reads MNHNS; CDR2 reads SASEGT. The CDR3 has 13 residues. In DNA, the CDR3 is TGTGCCAGCAGTGAAGCGGAGGGGTGGCTTGCTTTCTTT. Its translation: CASSEAEGWLAFF.

The V call is TRBV15, the J call TRBJ1-3; TRBD1 might be the D (5 bases). The CDR3 length is 16 residues. V gave up 0 bases and J gave up 2 bases, with 11 bases separating them. CDR1 LNHNV and CDR2 YYDKDF come from the germline V gene (reference sequence). CDR3 in DNA: TGTGCCACCAGCAGAGATTTCGTCAGGGCTGGAAACACCATATATTTT. Translation gives CATSRDFVRAGNTIYF. Using reference TRBV15 and TRBJ1-3 for the parts outside the CDR3, the full variable domain is DAMVIQNPRYQVTQFGKPVTLSCSQTLNHNVMYWYQQKSSQAPKLLFHYYDKDFNNEADTPDNFQSRRPNTSFCFLDIRSPGLGDTAMYLCATSRDFVRAGNTIYFGEGSWLTVV.

This clonotype was detected many times. The genes are TRBV12-3 or TRBV12-4 and TRBJ2-2; TRBD2 matches 7 bases. With V trimmed by 3 bases and J by 2 bases, 6 bases remained unmatched. The CDR3 runs to 16 residues. CDR3: CASSFPLAANTGELFF. In DNA form, the CDR3 reads TGTGCCAGCAGTTTCCCGCTAGCGGCAAACACCGGGGAGCTGTTTTTT.

This clonotype showed up just a few times. The chain carries TRBV19 and TRBJ2-5; D is perhaps TRBD2 (6 bases). Germline V gene data show CDR1 as LNHDA and CDR2 as SQIVND (reference sequence). The V end was cut by 5 bases, the J end by 3 bases, with 10 bases between. The CDR3 consists of 13 residues. This CDR3 reads CASSRDWEETQYF. The CDR3 nucleotides read TGTGCCAGTAGTCGGGACTGGGAAGAGACCCAGTACTTC. The variable domain in full, completed from reference TRBV19 and TRBJ2-5, reads DGGITQSPKYLFRKEGQNVTLSCEQNLNHDAMYWYRQDPGQGLRLIYYSQIVNDFQKGDIAEGYSVSREKKESFPLTVTSAQKNPTAFYLCASSRDWEETQYFGPGTRLLVL.